This TCR beta chain is from a study of CD8+ T cells in alopecia areata. Extraction and reverse transcription of RNA yielded cDNA as the sequencing template. Measured with immunoSEQ multiplex PCR; TCRdb has only the in-frame clones, and not every one. The sample has over 100,000 clones, none seen only once. Worth noting for this clone: Genes and germline are mouse. The CDR3 is cut off 4 residues early in the read; its end comes from the germline J gene.

Losses at the gene ends were 1 base for V and 1 base for J; bases not matched to a gene: 1. This CDR3 contains 15 residues. Germline V gives CDR1 FNHDT, CDR2 SITEND (reference sequence). Sequencing input: lesional skin. V usage is TRBV19 and J usage is TRBJ2-4; 9 bases are shared with TRBD1. This receptor was identified in a C3H/HeJ mouse with alopecia areata. This strain has MHC haplotype H2-k. CDR3: CASSIWDRGQNTLYF. The sequenced CDR3 bases are TGTGCCAGCAGTATATGGGACAGGGGTCAAAAC.